These 32 T cell receptor beta chains originate from one sample sequenced in a study of glioma-infiltrating T cells after dendritic cell vaccination (dated by TCRdb to about 2016). In the paper's terms, the time point label means: after dendritic cell vaccination, including at tumor progression/relapse. Library preparation employed the immunoSEQ multiplex PCR assay. TCRdb took over this immuneACCESS table, retaining in-frame rearrangements with V and J assigned. Such tables are incomplete; in checked studies, under half of the missing clones stem from an unresolved V gene, and the remainder is unexplained. The sample yields just under 100,000 clones; around 80% were counted once. The ten largest make up about 5.5% of the sample. The source was blood, collected after dendritic cell vaccination. The receptors were sampled from a human donor with glioblastoma.

The V gene is TRBV5-6, the J gene TRBJ1-2; D remains ambiguous. V dropped 0 bases and J dropped 4 bases, with 13 bases sitting between them. Germline values: CDR1 SGHDT, CDR2 YYEEEE. The CDR3 consists of 15 residues. The CDR3 bases are TGTGCCAGCAGCTTGGTAGGCGGATTGGGCTATGGCTACACCTTC. It is translated as CASSLVGGLGYGYTF.

The chain recombines TRBV2 with TRBJ1-2, with D maybe TRBD1 (5 bases). Trimming took 5 bases from V and 1 from J, leaving 8 bases between them. This CDR3 region has 13 residues. Germline lookup yields CDR1 SNHLY and CDR2 FYNNEI. In DNA form, the CDR3 reads TGTGCCAGCAGTACCAGGGATAACTATGGCTACACCTTC. Its translation is CASSTRDNYGYTF.

The rearrangement links TRBV18 to TRBJ2-7; 10 nucleotides agree with TRBD1. Germline CDR1 reads KGHSH; CDR2 reads LQKENI. The CDR3 sequence is 15 residues long. After removal of 2 bases from V and 5 bases from J, the junction contained 6 bases not matched to a gene. CDR3 sequence: CASSPIGTGVHEQYF. CDR3 nucleotide sequence: TGTGCCAGCTCACCAATCGGGACAGGGGTCCACGAGCAGTACTTC.

The chain uses TRBV5-8 and TRBJ1-4, with 9 bases matching TRBD1. The germline V gene has CDR1 SGHTS and CDR2 YDEGEE. The CDR3 is 13 residues long. Germline trimming cut 4 bases from V and 10 bases from J; bases unmatched to any gene: 5. CDR3 in amino acids: CASSRNRGRKLFF. CDR3 in DNA: TGTGCCAGCAGCCGAAACAGGGGGCGAAAACTGTTTTTT.

The chain joins TRBV28 to TRBJ1-3; D is undetermined. This CDR3 is built from 15 residues. The V gene's germline CDR1 is MDHEN and CDR2 SYDVKM. The V and J ends lost 6 bases and 0 bases respectively, with 12 bases between them. CDR3 loop: CASSLHSYSGNTIYF. The CDR3 DNA is TGTGCCAGCAGCCTCCACAGTTACTCTGGAAACACCATATATTTT.

The chain couples TRBV7-2 to TRBJ1-2, with 10 positions matching TRBD1. V gave up 5 bases and J gave up 5 bases; unmatched junction bases: 2. The CDR3 spans 13 residues. CDR1 and CDR2 from the germline V gene are SGHTA and FQGNSA. The CDR3 DNA sequence: TGTGCCAGCAGCCCGGGACAGGGGTATGGCTACACCTTC. This translates into CASSPGQGYGYTF.

The chain has TRBV11-2 and TRBJ2-5; D is ambiguous. The CDR3 runs 14 residues. Per the germline V gene, CDR1 is SGHAT and CDR2 is FQNNGV. Trimming took 0 bases from V and 5 from J, leaving 10 bases between them. This CDR3 is CASSLDLATETQYF. For the CDR3, the DNA is TGTGCCAGCAGCTTAGATTTGGCCACGGAGACCCAGTACTTC. The complete variable domain, with remaining parts taken from reference TRBV11-2 and TRBJ2-5, reads EAGVAQSPRYKIIEKRQSVAFWCNPISGHATLYWYQQILGQGPKLLIQFQNNGVVDDSQLPKDRFSAERLKGVDSTLKIQPAKLEDSAVYLCASSLDLATETQYFGPGTRLLVL.

The rearrangement links TRBV7-3 to TRBJ2-2, with 8 nucleotides matching TRBD1. Germline CDR1 and CDR2: SGHTA and FQGTGA. CDR3 length: 14 amino acids. V trimming: 6 bases; J trimming: 1 base; junction bases outside the gene matches: 1. Here the CDR3 DNA reads TGTGCCAGCAGGGACAGGGTGAACACCGGGGAGCTGTTTTTT. Translated, it gives CASRDRVNTGELFF.

This clone was seen just once. The J gene is TRBJ2-7, the V gene TRBV7-9, with 10 bases aligning to TRBD1. The length of the CDR3 is 16 residues. Germline CDR1 is SEHNR and CDR2 is FQNEAQ (reference sequence). The V gene end was trimmed by 5 bases and the J gene end by 3 bases; junction bases not matched to a gene: 10. The CDR3 DNA reads as TGTGCCAGCAGCACTATGGGAAGGACAGGGGGCTACGAGCAGTACTTC. Protein product: CASSTMGRTGGYEQYF. The full variable domain, with the rest looked up from reference TRBV7-9 and TRBJ2-7, is DTGVSQNPRHKITKRGQNVTFRCDPISEHNRLYWYRQTLGQGPEFLTYFQNEAQLEKSRLLSDRFSAERPKGSFSTLEIQRTEQGDSAMYLCASSTMGRTGGYEQYFGPGTRLTVT.

The chain uses TRBV19 and TRBJ1-1; D may be TRBD1 (5 bases). This CDR3 is 13 amino acids long. Germline values: CDR1 LNHDA, CDR2 SQIVND (reference sequence). V was pared by 5 bases and J by 1 base, with 8 bases between. The CDR3 coding sequence is TGTGCCAGTAGTGTGGGGGGGAACACTGAAGCTTTCTTT. Its translation: CASSVGGNTEAFF.

This clone showed up many times. J is TRBJ2-2 and V is TRBV2; 7 bases are a match to TRBD1. Trimming took 0 bases from V and 5 from J; bases not matched to a gene: 15. CDR3 length: 19 residues. Germline values: CDR1 SNHLY, CDR2 FYNNEI. CDR3 sequence: CASSEAWLPGTVTTGELFF. The CDR3 DNA reads as TGTGCCAGCAGTGAAGCGTGGTTGCCCGGGACAGTTACAACCGGGGAGCTGTTTTTT.

The J gene is TRBJ1-6, the V gene TRBV15, with D possibly TRBD1 on 5 matching bases. This CDR3 has 17 amino acids. Germline CDR1 LNHNV, CDR2 YYDKDF (reference sequence). V lost 2 bases and J 6 bases, leaving 17 bases between the germline ends. Here the CDR3 reads CATSRSRPGLSNSPLHF. CDR3 nucleotide sequence: TGTGCCACCAGCAGATCTAGACCGGGACTAAGTAATTCACCCCTCCACTTT.

V and J are TRBV9 and TRBJ2-2, with TRBD2 matching over 8 bases. CDR1 is SGDLS, CDR2 YYNGEE, per germline. V shed 2 bases and J 1 base; nucleotides not matched to a gene: 4. This CDR3 is built from 16 residues. CDR3 protein: CASSVRLAGNTGELFF. The CDR3 coding sequence is TGTGCCAGCAGCGTGAGGCTAGCGGGGAACACCGGGGAGCTGTTTTTT.

As DNA, the CDR3 is TGTGCCAGTCTAACCATGGGGCAAAACAGAAACACTGAAGCTTTCTTT. Protein product: CASLTMGQNRNTEAFF. J is TRBJ1-1 and V is TRBV19; tentatively, D is TRBD1 (5 bases). The CDR3 is 16 amino acids. In germline, CDR1 is LNHDA, CDR2 SQIVND (reference sequence). The V end lost 8 bases, the J end lost 2 bases, and 21 bases lay between the germline ends.

The V gene is TRBV27, the J gene TRBJ2-1, with 11 positions matching TRBD2. V was pared by 7 bases and J by 9 bases, with 14 bases of the junction left unmatched. This CDR3 comprises 16 residues. Germline V gene data show CDR1 as MNHEY and CDR2 as SMNVEV (reference sequence). Here the CDR3 DNA reads TGTGCCAGCATCGGACCGCTAGCGGGAGGTAGGGGTGAGCAGTTCTTC. It yields the protein CASIGPLAGGRGEQFF.

The chain combines TRBV4-1 with TRBJ2-5; D is perhaps TRBD2 (6 bases). The CDR3 consists of 15 residues. Germline CDR1 and CDR2: MGHRA and YSYEKL. The V gene lost 0 bases and the J gene lost 1 base, with 9 bases spanning the gap. CDR3 in amino acids: CASSQEGLRQETQYF. CDR3 in DNA: TGCGCCAGCAGCCAAGAGGGACTCCGCCAAGAGACCCAGTACTTC.

The gene calls are TRBV6-5 and TRBJ2-5; possibly TRBD2 for D (5 bases). Trimming took 4 bases from V and 5 from J, leaving 17 bases between them. The germline V gene encodes CDR1 MNHEY and CDR2 SVGAGI. The CDR3 spans 15 residues. CDR3 sequence (DNA): TGTGCCAGCAGTTTCTCTAGCATCCAAGTCGAGACCCAGTACTTC. Protein sequence: CASSFSSIQVETQYF.

There are a few counts of this clone. The chain carries TRBV5-4 and TRBJ2-7; 12 positions match TRBD2. V shed 4 bases and J 4 bases; nucleotides not matched to a gene: 6. Germline CDR1 and CDR2: SGHNT and YYREEE (reference sequence). The CDR3 runs 15 residues. The chain's CDR3 is CASSPPTSGSYEQYF. The DNA for the CDR3 is TGTGCCAGCAGCCCGCCGACTAGCGGGAGTTACGAGCAGTACTTC. Combining the CDR3 with reference TRBV5-4 and TRBJ2-7 gives the whole variable domain ETGVTQSPTHLIKTRGQQVTLRCSSQSGHNTVSWYQQALGQGPQFIFQYYREEENGRGNFPPRFSGLQFPNYSSELNVNALELDDSALYLCASSPPTSGSYEQYFGPGTRLTVT.

This clone was recorded a few times. V and J are TRBV5-1 and TRBJ2-7, with a weak D call TRBD1 (5 bases). The CDR3 has 15 residues. Germline assignment: CDR1 SGHRS and CDR2 YFSETQ. Trimming removed 0 bases at V and 5 bases at J, with 15 bases between. CDR3 residues: CASSLESGNGHEQYF. CDR3 nucleotide sequence: TGCGCCAGCAGCTTGGAGTCAGGGAACGGCCACGAGCAGTACTTC.

V gene TRBV2 combines with J gene TRBJ2-1; D is ambiguous. Trimming shortened V by 2 bases and J by 10 bases, and 12 bases separated the two germline ends. Germline V gene data show CDR1 as SNHLY and CDR2 as FYNNEI. The CDR3 has 13 residues. CDR3 sequence (DNA): TGTGCCAGCAGTGAAATTCCCCTTGCGGAGCAGTTCTTC. This encodes CASSEIPLAEQFF.

This rearrangement joins TRBV6-1 to TRBJ1-4; D call uncertain. There are 15 residues in the CDR3. CDR1 and CDR2 (germline): MNHNS, SASEGT. Trimming left V 5 bases short and J 8 bases short, with 18 bases between. In DNA form, the CDR3 reads TGTGCCAGCAGTTCTTTTGGAGGGTTCGGGGAAAAACTGTTTTTT. Amino acids: CASSSFGGFGEKLFF.

The chain links TRBV5-8 to TRBJ2-3, with D hard to call. V shed 1 base and J shed 1 base, with 16 bases lying between them. This CDR3 is 17 amino acids long. Germline V gene sequence: CDR1 SGHTS, CDR2 YDEGEE. The CDR3 DNA reads TGTGCCAGCAGCTTGTTTGAGATGGTTTTGGGCACAGATACGCAGTATTTT. Protein: CASSLFEMVLGTDTQYF.

Here the CDR3 DNA reads TGTGCCAGCAGCTTACATGCGGGGGGGAACTACGAGCAGTACTTC. Protein product: CASSLHAGGNYEQYF. The rearrangement joins TRBV7-2 to TRBJ2-7, with 9 bases lining up with TRBD2. The germline CDR1 and CDR2 sequences are SGHTA and FQGNSA. J gave up 3 bases and V 2 bases, and 5 bases lay outside the gene matches. The CDR3 totals 15 residues.

V usage is TRBV27 and J usage is TRBJ2-7, with a weak D call TRBD2 (6 bases). V was pared by 2 bases and J by 6 bases, with 17 bases between. Germline values: CDR1 MNHEY, CDR2 SMNVEV (reference sequence). The CDR3 contains 15 residues. Here the CDR3 reads CASSLITSSRGEQYF. As DNA, the CDR3 is TGTGCCAGCAGTTTAATTACTAGCTCGAGAGGCGAGCAGTACTTC.

This clone has just one count. This rearrangement joins TRBV6-1 to TRBJ2-3; a weak D match, TRBD2 (5 bases). This CDR3 has 15 residues. Between the trimmed V and J ends, which lost 4 bases and 1 base, there was a span of 12 bases. Germline CDR1 and CDR2: MNHNS and SASEGT. This CDR3 reads CASSAGWGGTDTQYF. The CDR3 DNA follows: TGTGCCAGCAGTGCCGGCTGGGGAGGCACAGATACGCAGTATTTT.

The chain employs TRBV9 and TRBJ2-6; TRBD2 is a possible D gene (5 bases). The CDR3 contains 15 residues. Per the germline V gene, CDR1 is SGDLS and CDR2 is YYNGEE. Trimming left V 0 bases short and J 1 base short, with 5 bases between. The chain's CDR3 is CASSVAGSGANVLTF. The CDR3 DNA is TGTGCCAGCAGCGTAGCGGGATCTGGGGCCAACGTCCTGACTTTC.

The chain employs TRBV6-6 and TRBJ1-2, with 7 bases aligning to TRBD1. The J segment lost 3 bases and the V segment lost 5 bases, leaving 6 bases of the junction unmatched. The CDR3 contains 14 residues. CDR1 is MNHNY and CDR2 is SVGAGI in the germline V gene (reference sequence). The DNA of the CDR3 is TGTGCCAGCAGTGGACAGGCGATCCACTATGGCTACACCTTC. This gives the protein CASSGQAIHYGYTF.

The chain couples TRBV28 to TRBJ1-5, with 8 bases that match TRBD1. This CDR3 contains 14 residues. J was trimmed by 2 bases and V by 5 bases; bases with no gene match: 2. The germline V gene encodes CDR1 MDHEN and CDR2 SYDVKM. The CDR3 coding sequence is TGTGCCAGCAGTGCAGGGGGCGGCAATCAGCCCCAGCATTTT. This encodes CASSAGGGNQPQHF.

The V gene is TRBV29-1, the J gene TRBJ2-5; 9 bases match TRBD2. V lost 6 bases and J lost 2; bases outside the gene matches: 7. This CDR3 spans 14 amino acids. The V gene's germline CDR1 is SQVTM and CDR2 ANQGSEA. CDR3 bases: TGCAGCGTACCGGCGGGGGGGAATCAAGAGACCCAGTACTTC. It codes for CSVPAGGNQETQYF.

A word on this clone: This sample includes further DNA sequences coding for the same CDR3. This chain links TRBV5-4 with TRBJ1-4; 8 bases match TRBD1. The CDR3 has 15 amino acids. CDR1 SGHNT and CDR2 YYREEE come from the germline V gene (reference sequence). V shed 4 bases and J 0 bases; nucleotides not matched to a gene: 2. The CDR3, as DNA: TGTGCCAGCAGCGTACAGGGGGCAACTAATGAAAAACTGTTTTTT. Encoded protein: CASSVQGATNEKLFF.

The chain is built from TRBV10-1 and TRBJ1-1; maybe TRBD1 (5 bases). The CDR3 loop spans 14 amino acids. The ends were cut back, 8 bases at V and 5 bases at J, with 18 bases in the middle. Germline V gives CDR1 WNHNN, CDR2 SYGVQD (reference sequence). CDR3 in amino acids: CASGGAGRGTEAFF. CDR3 bases: TGCGCCAGCGGAGGGGCGGGGAGGGGAACTGAAGCTTTCTTT.

The V call is TRBV2, the J call TRBJ1-1; D might be TRBD1 (5 bases). CDR1 and CDR2 (germline): SNHLY, FYNNEI. V was cut by 5 bases and J by 0 bases, with 10 bases left in between. The CDR3 is 14 amino acids. This CDR3 is CASSTGTLNTEAFF. For the CDR3, the DNA is TGTGCCAGCAGTACCGGGACTCTGAACACTGAAGCTTTCTTT.